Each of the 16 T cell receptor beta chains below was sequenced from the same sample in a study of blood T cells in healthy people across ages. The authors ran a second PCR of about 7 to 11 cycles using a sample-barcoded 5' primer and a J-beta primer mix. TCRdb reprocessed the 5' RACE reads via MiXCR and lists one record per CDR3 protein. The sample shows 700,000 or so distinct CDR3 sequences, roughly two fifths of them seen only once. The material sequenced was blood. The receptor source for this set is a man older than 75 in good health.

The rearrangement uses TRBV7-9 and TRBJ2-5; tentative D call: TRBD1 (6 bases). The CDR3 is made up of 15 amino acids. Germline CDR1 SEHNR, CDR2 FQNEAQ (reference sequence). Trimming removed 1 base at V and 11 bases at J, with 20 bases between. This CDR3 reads CASSLVSHRENEQYF. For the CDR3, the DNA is TGTGCCAGCAGCTTAGTGTCGCACAGGGAAAATGAGCAGTACTTC.

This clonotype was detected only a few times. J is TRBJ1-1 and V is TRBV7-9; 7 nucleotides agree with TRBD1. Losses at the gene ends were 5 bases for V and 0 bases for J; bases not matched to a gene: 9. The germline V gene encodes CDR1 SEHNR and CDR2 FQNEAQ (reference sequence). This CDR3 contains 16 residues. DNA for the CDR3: TGTGCCAGCAGCCCCTATACAGGGGTCATGAACACTGAAGCTTTCTTT. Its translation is CASSPYTGVMNTEAFF.

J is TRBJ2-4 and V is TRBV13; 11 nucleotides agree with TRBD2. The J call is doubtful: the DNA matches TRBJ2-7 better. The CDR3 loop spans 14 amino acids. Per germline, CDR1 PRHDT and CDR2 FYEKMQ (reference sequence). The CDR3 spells CASSLRLAGNEQYF. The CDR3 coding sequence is TGTGCCAGCAGCTTACGACTAGCGGGGAACGAGCAGTACTTC.

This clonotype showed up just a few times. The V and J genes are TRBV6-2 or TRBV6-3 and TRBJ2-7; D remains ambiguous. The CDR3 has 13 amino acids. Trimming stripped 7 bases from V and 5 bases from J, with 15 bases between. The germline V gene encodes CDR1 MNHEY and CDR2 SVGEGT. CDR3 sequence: CASTPRGAHEQYF. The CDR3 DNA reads TGTGCCAGCACACCTCGAGGTGCCCACGAGCAGTACTTC.

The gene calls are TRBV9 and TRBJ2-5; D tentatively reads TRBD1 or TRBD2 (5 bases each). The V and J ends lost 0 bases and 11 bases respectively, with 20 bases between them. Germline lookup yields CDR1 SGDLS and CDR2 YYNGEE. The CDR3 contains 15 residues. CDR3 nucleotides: TGTGCCAGCAGCGTAGAGGGGTCGAGGGAGCATGAGCAGTACTTC. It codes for CASSVEGSREHEQYF.

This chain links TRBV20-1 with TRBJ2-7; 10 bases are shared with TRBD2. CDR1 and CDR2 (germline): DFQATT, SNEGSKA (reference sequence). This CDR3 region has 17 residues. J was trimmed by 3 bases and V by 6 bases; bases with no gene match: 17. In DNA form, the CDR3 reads TGCAGTGCCCCTAGGACTAGCGGTGATCTCTTCAACTACGAGCAGTACTTC. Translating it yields CSAPRTSGDLFNYEQYF.

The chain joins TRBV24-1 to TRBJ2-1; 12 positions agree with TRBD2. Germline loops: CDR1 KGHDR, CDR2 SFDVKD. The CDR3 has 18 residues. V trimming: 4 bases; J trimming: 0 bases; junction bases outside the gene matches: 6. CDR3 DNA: TGTGCCACCAGTGACCCAACTAGCGGGGGGATCTCCTACAATGAGCAGTTCTTC. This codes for CATSDPTSGGISYNEQFF.

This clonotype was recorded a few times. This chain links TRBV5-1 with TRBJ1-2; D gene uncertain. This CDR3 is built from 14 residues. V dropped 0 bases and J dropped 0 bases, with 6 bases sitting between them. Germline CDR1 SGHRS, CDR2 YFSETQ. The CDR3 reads CASSLDTSNYGYTF. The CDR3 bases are TGCGCCAGCAGCTTGGACACCTCTAACTATGGCTACACCTTC.

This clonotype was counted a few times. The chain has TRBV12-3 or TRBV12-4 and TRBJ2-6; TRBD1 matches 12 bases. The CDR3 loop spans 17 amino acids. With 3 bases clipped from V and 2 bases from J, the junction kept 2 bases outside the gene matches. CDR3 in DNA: TGTGCCAGCAGTTTGGGGACAGGGGGCGCTGGGGCCAACGTCCTGACTTTC. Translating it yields CASSLGTGGAGANVLTF.

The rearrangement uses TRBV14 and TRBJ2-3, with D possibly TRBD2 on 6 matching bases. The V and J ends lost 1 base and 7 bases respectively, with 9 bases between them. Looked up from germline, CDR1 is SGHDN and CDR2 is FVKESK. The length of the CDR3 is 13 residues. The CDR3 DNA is TGTGCCAGCAGCCAAGTGCGGGAACATACGCAGTATTTT. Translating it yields CASSQVREHTQYF.

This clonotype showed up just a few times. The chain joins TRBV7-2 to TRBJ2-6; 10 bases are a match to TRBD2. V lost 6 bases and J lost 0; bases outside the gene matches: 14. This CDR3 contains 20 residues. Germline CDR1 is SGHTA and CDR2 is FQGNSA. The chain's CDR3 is CASRHPLAGGTYSGANVLTF. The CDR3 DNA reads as TGTGCCAGCAGACATCCCTTAGCGGGAGGTACTTACTCTGGGGCCAACGTCCTGACTTTC. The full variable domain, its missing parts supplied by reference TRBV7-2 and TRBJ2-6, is GAGVSQSPSNKVTEKGKDVELRCDPISGHTALYWYRQSLGQGLEFLIYFQGNSAPDKSGLPSDRFSAERTGGSVSTLTIQRTQQEDSAVYLCASRHPLAGGTYSGANVLTFGAGSRLTVL.

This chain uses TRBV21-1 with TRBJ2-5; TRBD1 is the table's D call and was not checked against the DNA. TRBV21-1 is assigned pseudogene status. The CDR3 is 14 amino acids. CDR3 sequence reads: CASSKGGQGWEQYF. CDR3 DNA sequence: TGTGCCAGCAGCAAAGGGGGACAGGGGTGGGAGCAGTACTTC.

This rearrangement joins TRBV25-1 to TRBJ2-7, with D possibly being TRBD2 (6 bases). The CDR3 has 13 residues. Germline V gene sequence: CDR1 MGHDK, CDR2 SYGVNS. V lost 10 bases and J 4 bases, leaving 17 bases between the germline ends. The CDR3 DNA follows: TGTGCCACCCGAGGTCCAGGGAGGTACGAGCAGTACTTC. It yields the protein CATRGPGRYEQYF.

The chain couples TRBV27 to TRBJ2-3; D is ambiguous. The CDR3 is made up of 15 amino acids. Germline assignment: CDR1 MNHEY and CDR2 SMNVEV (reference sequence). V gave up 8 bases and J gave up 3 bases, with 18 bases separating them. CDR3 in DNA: TGTGCCAGCTCCCCACAGAGAACCCGTACAGATACGCAGTATTTT. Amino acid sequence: CASSPQRTRTDTQYF.

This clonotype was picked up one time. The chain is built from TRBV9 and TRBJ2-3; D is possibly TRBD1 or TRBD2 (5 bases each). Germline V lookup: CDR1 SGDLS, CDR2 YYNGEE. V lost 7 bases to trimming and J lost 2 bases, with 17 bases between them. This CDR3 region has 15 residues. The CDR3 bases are TGTGCCAGCCCGCTCCCGGGGCGCTTCACAGATACGCAGTATTTT. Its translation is CASPLPGRFTDTQYF. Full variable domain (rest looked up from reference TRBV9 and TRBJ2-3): DSGVTQTPKHLITATGQRVTLRCSPRSGDLSVYWYQQSLDQGLQFLIQYYNGEERAKGNILERFSAQQFPDLHSELNLSSLELGDSALYFCASPLPGRFTDTQYFGPGTRLTVL.

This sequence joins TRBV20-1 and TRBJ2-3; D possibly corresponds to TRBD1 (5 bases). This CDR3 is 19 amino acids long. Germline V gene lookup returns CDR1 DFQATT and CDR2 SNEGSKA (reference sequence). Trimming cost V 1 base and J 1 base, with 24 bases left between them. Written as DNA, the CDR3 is TGCAGTGCTAGAGTTGCCCCAGGGTTTTTGGGTGGGGGCACAGATACGCAGTATTTT. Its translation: CSARVAPGFLGGGTDTQYF.